This is a list of T cell receptor beta chains from one sample in a study of siplizumab effects on memory and regulatory T cells. Measured with immunoSEQ multiplex PCR; TCRdb has only the in-frame clones, and not every one. The table lists some 100,000 clones, more than 85% of them singletons. Sequenced sample: CD4+ T cells sorted from blood. Receptors were obtained from a human donor in good health. Some clones in this sample may be carry-over from other donors' samples. Each CDR3 is given with its conserved first and last residue. The D gene is left open where the match is weak. Not every row has a clone size; where given, it reads once, few, many or a size class.

CASSMFGGSTEAFF	NA	TRBJ1-1	14	NA	TRBV19
CASSYFAAGFTEAFF	NA	TRBJ1-1	15	NA	TRBV6-6
CASSGLAGSYEQYF	TRBD2	TRBJ2-7	14	NA	TRBV10-2
CASSPSGRSYNEQFF	TRBD2	TRBJ2-1	15	NA	TRBV6-5
CASSEALWTEAFF	NA	TRBJ1-1	13	NA	TRBV2
CASSLVGTGAGDTQYF	TRBD1	TRBJ2-3	16	NA	TRBV5-4
CASIRRRLADPPGDNEQFF	TRBD2	TRBJ2-1	19	NA	TRBV2
CASSKDRAQETQYF	TRBD1	TRBJ2-5	14	once	TRBV7-9
CASSESGGPVYGYTF	NA	TRBJ1-2	15	NA	TRBV25-1
CASSLEGYAYNEQFF	NA	TRBJ2-1	15	NA	TRBV11-2
CASSISADQWETQYF	NA	TRBJ2-5	15	NA	TRBV19
CASSQGTGGLNTEAFF	TRBD1	TRBJ1-1	16	NA	TRBV4-2
CASSLALKTGSGYNEQFF	NA	TRBJ2-1	18	NA	TRBV5-1
CASRRLAGNTGELFF	TRBD2	TRBJ2-2	15	once	TRBV2
CASSEELAGAETQYF	TRBD2	TRBJ2-5	15	NA	TRBV2
CASSFMAGDTGELFF	TRBD2	TRBJ2-2	15	NA	TRBV5-1
CASSRGLAGGQPTGELFF	TRBD2	TRBJ2-2	18	once	TRBV19
CASSSRGGTEAFF	NA	TRBJ1-1	13	NA	TRBV7-3
CASRRQGAPSYGYTF	TRBD1	TRBJ1-2	15	NA	TRBV27
CASSLGVDSQETQYF	NA	TRBJ2-5	15	NA	TRBV7-3
CASSFTQGHFAGANVLTF	NA	TRBJ2-6	18	NA	TRBV7-9
CASSPLSGRSYEQYF	TRBD2	TRBJ2-7	15	NA	TRBV18
CASSQTRAAGDQPQHF	NA	TRBJ1-5	16	NA	TRBV19
CASSPGQRQETQYF	TRBD1	TRBJ2-5	14	NA	TRBV5-1
CATHTRFGNTIYF	NA	TRBJ1-3	13	NA	TRBV19
CASSPGTNQPQHF	NA	TRBJ1-5	13	few	TRBV6-4
CASSSYPKSSYNEQFF	NA	TRBJ2-1	16	NA	TRBV7-6
CSVGGNHYGYTF	NA	TRBJ1-2	12	few	TRBV29-1
CASSLTLGDDEQFF	NA	TRBJ2-1	14	NA	TRBV11-3
CASSPRLQDEQYF	NA	TRBJ2-7	13	NA	TRBV11-2
CASSLGLAGGGYNEQFF	TRBD2	TRBJ2-1	17	NA	TRBV5-6
CASSRDGQLGGYTF	NA	TRBJ1-2	14	NA	TRBV7-8
CASSLLRDHLAMGADTQYF	NA	TRBJ2-3	19	NA	TRBV5-1
CASSTGTSGRGPPDTQYF	TRBD2	TRBJ2-3	18	once	TRBV5-4
CASSQGVQGNQPQHF	NA	TRBJ1-5	15	NA	TRBV9
CATSRGSAGRNEQFF	NA	TRBJ2-1	15	NA	TRBV15
CASSLDSLFGTGELFF	NA	TRBJ2-2	16	NA	TRBV11-2
CASSIPTVPYEQYF	NA	TRBJ2-7	14	NA	TRBV28
CASSELTSVSYNEQFF	TRBD2	TRBJ2-1	16	few	TRBV10-2
CASSIRSGSNENEQFF	TRBD2	TRBJ2-1	16	NA	TRBV19
CASRPTAPTGELFF	NA	TRBJ2-2	14	NA	TRBV27
CAIATSGSQRTDTQYF	TRBD2	TRBJ2-3	16	NA	TRBV10-3
CATSRTSRNTGELFF	TRBD2	TRBJ2-2	15	NA	TRBV9
CASVRGQNSGNTIYF	TRBD1	TRBJ1-3	15	NA	TRBV6-1
CASSPDGYEQYF	NA	TRBJ2-7	12	NA	TRBV28
CASSLVTGSYEQYF	NA	TRBJ2-7	14	NA	TRBV5-1
CASTPLGLPNTEAFF	NA	TRBJ1-1	15	NA	TRBV7-6
CASSLPGTSVSYEQYF	TRBD2	TRBJ2-7	16	NA	TRBV5-4
CASRGDSGYEQYF	TRBD1	TRBJ2-7	13	NA	TRBV6-1
CASSSRKLRDGDTQYF	NA	TRBJ2-3	16	NA	TRBV7-8
CASSIWGPTDTQYF	NA	TRBJ2-3	14	NA	TRBV7-8
CASSLTSGRLNTGELFF	TRBD2	TRBJ2-2	17	NA	TRBV5-1
CASSGAGTSGYNEQFF	TRBD2	TRBJ2-1	16	NA	TRBV7-9
CAWSDIQRVTEAFF	NA	TRBJ1-1	14	NA	TRBV30
CASSRQGLGEYEQYF	TRBD1	TRBJ2-7	15	NA	TRBV19
CASSGQGGNQPQHF	TRBD1	TRBJ1-5	14	NA	TRBV2
CASSYVAPYEQYF	NA	TRBJ2-7	13	NA	TRBV6-6
CASSPPLAGGQETQYF	TRBD2	TRBJ2-5	16	NA	TRBV7-6
CASSYATGPTEAFF	TRBD1	TRBJ1-1	14	NA	TRBV6-6